These T cell receptor beta chains were read from a single sample in a study of blood T cells in healthy people across ages. One entry per CDR3 protein results from TCRdb running MiXCR on the 5' RACE reads. The repertoire holds 550,000 to 750,000 distinct CDR3 sequences, around a fifth seen once, with roughly 3.6% in the top ten. The source material was blood. These receptors all stem from a man in his 70s in good health. CDR3s include the opening cysteine and the closing phenylalanine or tryptophan. Fields, in order: J gene, D gene, V gene, clone size, CDR3 protein, CDR3 DNA. D genes are given only for firm matches. Clone size is shown for a subset of rows, as once, few, many or a class of expanded clone.

TRBJ2-1 TRBD2 TRBV14 many CASSQDRRGGSGRGAYNEQFF TGTGCCAGCAGCCAAGATAGGCGGGGGGGTAGCGGGAGAGGGGCCTACAATGAGCAGTTCTTC
TRBJ2-7 . TRBV12-3/TRBV12-4 few CASSRVGTEQYF TGTGCCAGCAGTCGAGTAGGGACCGAGCAGTACTTC
TRBJ2-3 TRBD2 TRBV7-8 few CASSEGGVDTQYF TGTGCCAGCAGTGAGGGAGGGGTAGATACGCAGTATTTT
TRBJ2-2 . TRBV29-1 . CSVRVTGELFF TGCAGCGTTCGAGTCACCGGGGAGCTGTTTTTT
TRBJ2-5 . TRBV29-1 many CSVGPRETQYF TGCAGCGTTGGACCCCGAGAGACCCAGTACTTC
TRBJ1-5 . TRBV6-1 few CASQGRNQPQHF TGTGCCAGCCAGGGGCGCAATCAGCCCCAGCATTTT
TRBJ1-4 . TRBV4-3 . CASSQDQRGFEKLFF TGCGCCAGCAGCCAAGATCAGCGGGGATTTGAAAAACTGTTTTTT
TRBJ2-5 . TRBV7-9 few CASSSNPRETQYF TGTGCCAGCAGCTCGAATCCCCGAGAGACCCAGTACTTC
TRBJ1-2 TRBD1 TRBV4-1 . CASSQEGTGYGYTF TGCGCCAGCAGTCAAGAAGGGACAGGGTATGGCTACACCTTC
TRBJ2-3 TRBD2 TRBV5-1 . CASSPSTSSTDTQYF TGCGCCAGCAGTCCCTCGACTAGCAGCACAGATACGCAGTATTTT
TRBJ1-5 . TRBV2 . CASSDFRVGQPQHF TGTGCCAGCAGTGACTTCAGGGTGGGTCAGCCCCAGCATTTT
TRBJ2-5 . TRBV20-1 . CSARDVSLTLLETQYF TGCAGTGCTAGAGACGTTAGTTTGACCCTCCTGGAGACCCAGTACTTC
TRBJ2-3 . TRBV5-1 . CASSLSGTKGDTQYF TGCGCCAGCAGCTTGTCAGGCACGAAAGGGGATACGCAGTATTTT
TRBJ2-5 . TRBV20-1 . CSARDNGETQYF TGCAGTGCTAGAGATAACGGGGAGACCCAGTACTTC
TRBJ1-3 TRBD1 TRBV6-6 few CASSSGQAENTIYF TGTGCCAGCAGTTCGGGACAGGCCGAAAACACCATATATTTT
TRBJ2-1 TRBD2 TRBV4-2 many CASSQDSGDSYNEQFF TGTGCCAGCAGCCAAGATAGCGGGGACTCCTACAATGAGCAGTTCTTC
TRBJ1-1 TRBD1 TRBV24-1 . CATEPSGTGGNTEAFF TGTGCCACCGAACCGTCGGGGACAGGGGGGAACACTGAAGCTTTCTTT
TRBJ2-5 . TRBV20-1 few CSASRQSAETQYF TGCAGTGCTAGTAGACAGTCTGCGGAGACCCAGTACTTC
TRBJ2-5 . TRBV11-2 few CASSPLMGKETQYF TGTGCCAGCAGCCCCCTAATGGGGAAAGAGACCCAGTACTTC
TRBJ2-3 . TRBV27 few CASRRGGRPDTQYF TGTGCCAGCAGGCGAGGGGGGCGTCCAGATACGCAGTATTTT
TRBJ2-5 . TRBV7-9 few CASSLAALQETQYF TGTGCCAGCAGCTTAGCGGCATTACAAGAGACCCAGTACTTC
TRBJ2-7 TRBD2 TRBV5-1 many CASSLEASGPYEQYF TGCGCCAGCAGCTTGGAGGCTAGCGGGCCGTACGAGCAGTACTTC
TRBJ2-2 . TRBV20-1 few CSARGIEVVSGELFF TGCAGTGCTAGAGGGATTGAGGTCGTCTCCGGGGAGCTGTTTTTT
TRBJ2-3 TRBD1 TRBV28 . CASSGPGTGVWADTQYF TGTGCCAGCAGTGGGCCCGGGACAGGGGTTTGGGCAGATACGCAGTATTTT
TRBJ2-1 TRBD2 TRBV20-1 . CSARTSGIWNEQFF TGCAGTGCCAGGACTAGCGGGATTTGGAATGAGCAGTTCTTC
TRBJ2-1 TRBD2 TRBV20-1 . CSAPPGGLAAYNEQFF TGCAGTGCTCCCCCCGGGGGACTAGCGGCCTACAATGAGCAGTTCTTC
TRBJ2-3 TRBD2 TRBV20-1 few CSAPGLAGTDTQYF TGCAGTGCTCCGGGACTAGCGGGAACGGATACGCAGTATTTT
TRBJ2-7 TRBD1 TRBV12-3/TRBV12-4 few CASSPTGATYEQYF TGTGCCAGCAGTCCGACAGGGGCGACCTACGAGCAGTACTTC
TRBJ2-1 TRBD2 TRBV6-2/TRBV6-3 . CASSPSGSLGRNEQFF TGTGCCAGCAGTCCCAGCGGGAGCTTGGGTAGGAATGAGCAGTTCTTC
TRBJ1-6 . TRBV2 . CASREESSYNSPLHF TGTGCCAGCAGGGAGGAGAGCTCCTATAATTCACCCCTCCACTTT
TRBJ1-4 . TRBV2 . CASSEAREEKLFF TGTGCCAGCAGTGAAGCGCGGGAAGAAAAACTGTTTTTT
TRBJ2-5 TRBD1 TRBV24-1 . CATGQPGGAGTQYF TGTGCCACCGGTCAGCCAGGGGGCGCGGGGACCCAGTACTTC
TRBJ1-4 . TRBV6-8 . CASSYQTANEKLFF TGTGCCAGCAGTTATCAGACAGCTAATGAAAAACTGTTTTTT
TRBJ2-1 TRBD2 TRBV6-1 few CASSLGTSGSRRHPEQFF TGTGCCAGCAGCCTCGGGACTAGCGGGAGCAGGCGGCACCCAGAGCAGTTCTTC
TRBJ1-2 TRBD1 TRBV15 . CATSREEDRPDYGYTF TGTGCCACCAGCAGAGAGGAGGACAGGCCAGACTATGGCTACACCTTC
TRBJ1-3 . TRBV5-1 few CASSPQQGSGNTIYF TGCGCCAGCAGCCCCCAGCAGGGTAGCGGAAACACCATATATTTT
TRBJ2-4 . TRBV5-6 few CASSPRGSKNIQYF TGTGCCAGCAGCCCGAGGGGTTCCAAAAACATTCAGTACTTC
TRBJ2-5 . TRBV5-6 . CASSTGTVIQETQYF TGTGCCAGCAGCACCGGGACGGTCATTCAAGAGACCCAGTACTTC
TRBJ2-3 . TRBV5-1 . CASGLVVMDTQYF TGCGCCAGCGGCTTGGTGGTGATGGATACGCAGTATTTT
TRBJ1-1 . TRBV5-1 . CASSQGSPGTEAFF TGCGCCAGCAGCCAAGGGAGTCCGGGCACTGAAGCTTTCTTT
TRBJ2-2 . TRBV2 . CASSFGRGNTGELFF TGTGCCAGCTCCTTCGGCCGGGGGAACACCGGGGAGCTGTTTTTT
TRBJ1-1 . TRBV11-1 . CASNPDTLSNTEAFF TGTGCCAGCAACCCCGACACCCTCTCGAACACTGAAGCTTTCTTT
TRBJ1-5 . TRBV27 . CASKNGDQPQHF TGTGCCAGCAAAAACGGAGATCAGCCCCAGCATTTT
TRBJ2-1 TRBD2 TRBV20-1 . CSAKIPGLAGRWAHEQFF TGCAGTGCTAAGATTCCGGGACTAGCGGGGAGGTGGGCCCATGAGCAGTTCTTC
TRBJ2-7 . TRBV18 few CASSPPNTGYEQYF TGTGCCAGCTCACCACCGAACACTGGTTACGAGCAGTACTTC
TRBJ1-4 TRBD1 TRBV20-1 . CSARPSPGTGLGTNEKLFF TGCAGTGCTAGACCCAGTCCCGGGACAGGGTTAGGAACTAATGAAAAACTGTTTTTT
TRBJ2-7 . TRBV28 many CASSIAVYEQYF TGTGCCAGCAGCATAGCGGTCTACGAGCAGTACTTC
TRBJ1-5 TRBD1 TRBV6-6 few CASSYWTGIDGNQPQHF TGTGCCAGCAGTTACTGGACAGGCATCGATGGCAATCAGCCCCAGCATTTT
TRBJ2-3 . TRBV24-1 . CATSRDSDTDTQYF TGTGCCACCAGTAGGGACTCGGACACAGATACGCAGTATTTT
TRBJ2-5 TRBD2 TRBV3-1 few CASSQPSGGYQETQYF TGTGCCAGCAGCCAGCCCAGCGGGGGGTACCAAGAGACCCAGTACTTC
TRBJ2-5 TRBD2 TRBV20-1 . CSALPPSGGWETQYF TGCAGTGCCCTACCCCCTAGCGGGGGATGGGAGACCCAGTACTTC
TRBJ2-1 . TRBV5-1 few CASSLGSSSYNGQFF TGCGCCAGCAGCTTGGGTTCTAGCTCCTACAATGGGCAGTTCTTC
TRBJ1-4 TRBD1 TRBV20-1 . CSARDTGGSEKLFF TGCAGTGCTAGAGACACAGGGGGGAGTGAAAAACTGTTTTTT
TRBJ2-1 . TRBV28 few CASSATGTGQFF TGTGCCAGCAGTGCAACCGGGACGGGGCAGTTCTTC
TRBJ2-3 . TRBV11-2 few CASSLDRLAAQYF TGTGCCAGCAGCTTAGACCGCCTGGCTGCGCAGTATTTT
TRBJ2-7 TRBD2 TRBV20-1 . CSAWRTSGSYEQYF TGCAGTGCGTGGCGGACTAGCGGGAGTTACGAGCAGTACTTC
TRBJ2-5 TRBD2 TRBV5-1 . CASSPFTSAETQYF TGCGCCAGCAGCCCTTTCACTAGCGCGGAGACCCAGTACTTC
TRBJ2-1 TRBD2 TRBV7-2 . CASSRTSEGDNEQFF TGTGCCAGCAGCCGGACTAGCGAAGGGGACAATGAGCAGTTCTTC